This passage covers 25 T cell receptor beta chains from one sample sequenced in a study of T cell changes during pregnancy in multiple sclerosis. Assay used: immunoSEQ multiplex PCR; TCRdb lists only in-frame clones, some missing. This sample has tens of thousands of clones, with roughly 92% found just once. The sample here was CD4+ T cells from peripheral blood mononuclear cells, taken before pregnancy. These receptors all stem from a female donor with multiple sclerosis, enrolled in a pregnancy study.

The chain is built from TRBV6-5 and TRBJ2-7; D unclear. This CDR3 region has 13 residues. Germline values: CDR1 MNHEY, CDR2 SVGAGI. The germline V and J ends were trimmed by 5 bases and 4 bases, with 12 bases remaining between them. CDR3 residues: CASSSPPRYEQYF. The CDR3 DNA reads TGTGCCAGCAGTAGCCCCCCGAGATACGAGCAGTACTTC.

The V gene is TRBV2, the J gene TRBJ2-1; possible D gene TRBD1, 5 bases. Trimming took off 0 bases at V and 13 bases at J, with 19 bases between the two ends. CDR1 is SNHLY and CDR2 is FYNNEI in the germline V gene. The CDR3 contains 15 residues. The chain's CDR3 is CASSEALQRPRVQFF. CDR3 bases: TGTGCCAGCAGTGAAGCGCTTCAACGCCCCAGGGTTCAGTTCTTC.

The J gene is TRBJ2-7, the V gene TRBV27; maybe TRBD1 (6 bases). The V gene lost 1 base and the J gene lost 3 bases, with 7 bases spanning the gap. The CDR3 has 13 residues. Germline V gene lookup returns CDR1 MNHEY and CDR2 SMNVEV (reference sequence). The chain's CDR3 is CASSLLGGYEQYF. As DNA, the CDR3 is TGTGCCAGCAGTTTATTAGGGGGCTACGAGCAGTACTTC.

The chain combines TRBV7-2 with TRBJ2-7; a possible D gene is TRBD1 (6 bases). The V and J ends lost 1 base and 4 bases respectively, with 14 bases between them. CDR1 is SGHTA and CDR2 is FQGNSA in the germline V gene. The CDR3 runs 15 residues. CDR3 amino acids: CASSLEAGAEYEQYF. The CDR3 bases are TGTGCCAGCAGCTTAGAGGCAGGGGCCGAATACGAGCAGTACTTC. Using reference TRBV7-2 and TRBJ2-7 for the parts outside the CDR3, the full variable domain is GAGVSQSPSNKVTEKGKDVELRCDPISGHTALYWYRQSLGQGLEFLIYFQGNSAPDKSGLPSDRFSAERTGGSVSTLTIQRTQQEDSAVYLCASSLEAGAEYEQYFGPGTRLTVT.

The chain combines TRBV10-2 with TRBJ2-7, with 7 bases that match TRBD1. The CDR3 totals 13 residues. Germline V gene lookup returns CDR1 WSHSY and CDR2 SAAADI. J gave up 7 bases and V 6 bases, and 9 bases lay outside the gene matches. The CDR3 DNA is TGCGCCAGCAGCGACCGACAGGGTTGGGAGCAGTACTTC. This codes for CASSDRQGWEQYF.

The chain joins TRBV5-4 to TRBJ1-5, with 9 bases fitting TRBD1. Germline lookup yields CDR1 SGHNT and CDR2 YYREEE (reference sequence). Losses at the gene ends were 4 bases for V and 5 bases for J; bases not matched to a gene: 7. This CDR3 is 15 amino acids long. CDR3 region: CASSRGQGTDQPQHF. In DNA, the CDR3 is TGTGCCAGCAGCCGGGGACAGGGAACGGATCAGCCCCAGCATTTT.

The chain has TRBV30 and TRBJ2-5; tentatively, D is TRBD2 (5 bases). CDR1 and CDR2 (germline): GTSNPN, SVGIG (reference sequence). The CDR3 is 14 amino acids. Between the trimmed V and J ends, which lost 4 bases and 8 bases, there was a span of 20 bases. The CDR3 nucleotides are TGTGCCTGGAACCACAAAGCGGTCCGTTCCACCCAGTACTTC. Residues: CAWNHKAVRSTQYF.

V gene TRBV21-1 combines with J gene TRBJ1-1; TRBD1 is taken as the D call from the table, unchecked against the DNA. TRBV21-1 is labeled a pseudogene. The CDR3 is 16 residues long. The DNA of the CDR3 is TGTGCCAGCAGCCTTGGGACATCGACGGGCGGGACTGAAGCTTTCTTT. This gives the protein CASSLGTSTGGTEAFF.

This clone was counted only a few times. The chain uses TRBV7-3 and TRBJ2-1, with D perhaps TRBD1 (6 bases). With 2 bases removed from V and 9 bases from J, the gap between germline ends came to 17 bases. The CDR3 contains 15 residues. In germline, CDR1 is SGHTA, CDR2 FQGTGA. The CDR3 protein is CASSLQGLGGREQFF. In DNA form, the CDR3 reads TGTGCCAGCAGCTTACAGGGGCTGGGCGGGCGTGAGCAGTTCTTC.

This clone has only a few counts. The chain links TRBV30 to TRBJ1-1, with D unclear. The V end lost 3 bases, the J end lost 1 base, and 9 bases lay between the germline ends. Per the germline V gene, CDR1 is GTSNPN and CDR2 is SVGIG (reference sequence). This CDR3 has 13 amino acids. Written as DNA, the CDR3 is TGTGCCTGGAGGAAGACGGGGAACACTGAAGCTTTCTTT. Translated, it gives CAWRKTGNTEAFF.

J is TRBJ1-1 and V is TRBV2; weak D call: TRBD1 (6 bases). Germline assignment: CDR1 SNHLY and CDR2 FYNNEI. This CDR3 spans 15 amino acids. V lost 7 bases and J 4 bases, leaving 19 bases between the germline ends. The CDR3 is CASTSQATGFTEAFF. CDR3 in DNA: TGTGCCAGCACCTCCCAAGCAACAGGGTTCACTGAAGCTTTCTTT.

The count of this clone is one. In DNA, the CDR3 is TGTGCAGGGGGATTTAGCAATCAGCCCCAGCATTTT. This codes for CAGGFSNQPQHF. V gene TRBV7-8 combines with J gene TRBJ1-5, with a possible D match to TRBD1 (6 bases). There are 12 residues in the CDR3. Germline loops: CDR1 SGHVS, CDR2 FQNEAQ.

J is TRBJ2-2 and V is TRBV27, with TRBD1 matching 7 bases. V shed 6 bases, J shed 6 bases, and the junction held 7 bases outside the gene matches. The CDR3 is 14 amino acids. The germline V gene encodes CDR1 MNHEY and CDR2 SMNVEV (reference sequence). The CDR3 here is CASRQQGSAGELFF. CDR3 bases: TGTGCCAGCAGGCAACAGGGGTCCGCCGGGGAGCTGTTTTTT.

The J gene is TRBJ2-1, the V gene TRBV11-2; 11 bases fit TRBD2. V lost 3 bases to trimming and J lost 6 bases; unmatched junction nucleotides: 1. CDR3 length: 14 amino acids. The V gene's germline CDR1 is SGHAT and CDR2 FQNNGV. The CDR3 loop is CASSFSGGANEQFF. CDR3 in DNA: TGTGCCAGCAGCTTTAGCGGGGGGGCCAATGAGCAGTTCTTC.

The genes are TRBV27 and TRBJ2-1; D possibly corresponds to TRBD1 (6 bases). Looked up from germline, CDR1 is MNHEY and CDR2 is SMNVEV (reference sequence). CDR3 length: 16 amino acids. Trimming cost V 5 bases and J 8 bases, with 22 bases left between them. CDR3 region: CASSPQGHRFEYEQFF. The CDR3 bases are TGTGCCAGCAGTCCCCAGGGGCACCGGTTCGAGTATGAGCAGTTCTTC.

CDR3 loop: CASSGTRQGTEAFF. The CDR3, as DNA: TGTGCCAGCAGTGGGACGAGGCAGGGCACTGAAGCTTTCTTT. This chain uses TRBV2 with TRBJ1-1, with D perhaps TRBD1 (5 bases). The CDR3 consists of 14 residues. Germline V gene sequence: CDR1 SNHLY, CDR2 FYNNEI. The ends were cut back, 4 bases at V and 4 bases at J, with 13 bases in the middle.

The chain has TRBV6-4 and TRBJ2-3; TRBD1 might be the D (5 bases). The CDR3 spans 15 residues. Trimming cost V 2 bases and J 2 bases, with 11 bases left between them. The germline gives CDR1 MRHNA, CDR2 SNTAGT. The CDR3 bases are TGTGCCAGCAGTGACCAGGGTGCCCCCACAGATACGCAGTATTTT. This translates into CASSDQGAPTDTQYF.

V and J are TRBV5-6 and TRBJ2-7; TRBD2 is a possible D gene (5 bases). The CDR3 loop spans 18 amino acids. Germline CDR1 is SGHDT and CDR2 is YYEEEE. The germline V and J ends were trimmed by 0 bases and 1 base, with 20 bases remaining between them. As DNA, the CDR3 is TGTGCCAGCAGCTTGGTTTCGGCGGGCCCAGAGGGATCCTACGAGCAGTACTTC. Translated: CASSLVSAGPEGSYEQYF.

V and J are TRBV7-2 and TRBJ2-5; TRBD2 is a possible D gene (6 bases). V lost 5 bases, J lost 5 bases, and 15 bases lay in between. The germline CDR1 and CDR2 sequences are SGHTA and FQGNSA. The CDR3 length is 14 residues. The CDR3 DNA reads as TGTGCCAGCAGCACCGGGACTCTACGCGAGACCCAGTACTTC. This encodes CASSTGTLRETQYF.

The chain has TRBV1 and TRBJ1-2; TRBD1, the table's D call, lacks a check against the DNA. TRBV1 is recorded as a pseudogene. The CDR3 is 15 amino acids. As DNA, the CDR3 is TGCACCAGCAGCCAATTAGAACAGGGTGGCTATGGCTACACCTTC. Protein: CTSSQLEQGGYGYTF.

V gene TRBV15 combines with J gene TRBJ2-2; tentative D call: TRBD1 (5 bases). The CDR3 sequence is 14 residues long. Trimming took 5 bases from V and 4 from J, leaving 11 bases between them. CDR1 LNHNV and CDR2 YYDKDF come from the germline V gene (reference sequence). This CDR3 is CATSVGALTGELFF. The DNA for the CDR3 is TGTGCCACCAGCGTAGGGGCGCTCACCGGGGAGCTGTTTTTT.

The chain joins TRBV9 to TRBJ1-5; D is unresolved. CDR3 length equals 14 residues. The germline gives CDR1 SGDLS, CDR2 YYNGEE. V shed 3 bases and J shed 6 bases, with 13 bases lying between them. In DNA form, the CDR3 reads TGTGCCAGCAGCGGACCGGGATGGGGTCAGCCCCAGCATTTT. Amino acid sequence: CASSGPGWGQPQHF.

The CDR3 bases are TGTGCCAGCAGTTTATTCCCCACAGGGCGGAGCTCCTACAATGAGCAGTTCTTC. It codes for CASSLFPTGRSSYNEQFF. The V call is TRBV27, the J call TRBJ2-1; tentative D call: TRBD1 (6 bases). The ends were cut back, 1 base at V and 0 bases at J, with 16 bases in the middle. Per germline, CDR1 MNHEY and CDR2 SMNVEV (reference sequence). The CDR3 length is 18 residues.

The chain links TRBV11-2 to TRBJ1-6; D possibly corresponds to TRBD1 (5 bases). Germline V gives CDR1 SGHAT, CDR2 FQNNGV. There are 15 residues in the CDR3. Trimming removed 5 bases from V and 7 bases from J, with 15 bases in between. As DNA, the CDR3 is TGTGCCAGCAGCCCAGGACACCAGCCCAATTCACCCCTCCACTTT. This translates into CASSPGHQPNSPLHF.

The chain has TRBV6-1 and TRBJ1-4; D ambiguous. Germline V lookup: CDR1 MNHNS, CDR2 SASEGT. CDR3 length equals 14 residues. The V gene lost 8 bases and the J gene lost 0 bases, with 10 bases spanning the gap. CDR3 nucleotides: TGTGCCAGCCGAAAGACATCAACTAATGAAAAACTGTTTTTT. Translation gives CASRKTSTNEKLFF.